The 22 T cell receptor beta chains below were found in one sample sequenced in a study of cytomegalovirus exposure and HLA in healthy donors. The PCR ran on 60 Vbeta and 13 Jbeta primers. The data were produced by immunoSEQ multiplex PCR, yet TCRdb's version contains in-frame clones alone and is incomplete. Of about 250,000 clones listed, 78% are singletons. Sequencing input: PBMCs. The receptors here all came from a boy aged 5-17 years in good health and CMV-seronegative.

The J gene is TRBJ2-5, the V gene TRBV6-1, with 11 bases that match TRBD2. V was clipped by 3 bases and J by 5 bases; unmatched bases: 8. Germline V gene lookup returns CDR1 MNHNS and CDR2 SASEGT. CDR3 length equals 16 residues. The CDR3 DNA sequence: TGTGCCAGCAGTGAGCCGAGGGCTAGCGGGGGGGAGACCCAGTACTTC. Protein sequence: CASSEPRASGGETQYF.

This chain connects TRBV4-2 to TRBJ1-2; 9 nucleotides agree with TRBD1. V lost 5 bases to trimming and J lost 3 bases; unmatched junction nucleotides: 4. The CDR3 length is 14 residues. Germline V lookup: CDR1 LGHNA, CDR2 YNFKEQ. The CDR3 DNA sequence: TGTGCCAGCAGCAGGTGGACAGGGGACTATGGCTACACCTTC. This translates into CASSRWTGDYGYTF.

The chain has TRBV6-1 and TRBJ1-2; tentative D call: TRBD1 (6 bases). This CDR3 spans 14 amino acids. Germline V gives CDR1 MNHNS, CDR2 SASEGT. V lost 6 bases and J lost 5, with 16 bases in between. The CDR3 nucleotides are TGTGCCAGCAGAGGACAGTCGGTTGGGTATGGCTACACCTTC. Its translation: CASRGQSVGYGYTF.

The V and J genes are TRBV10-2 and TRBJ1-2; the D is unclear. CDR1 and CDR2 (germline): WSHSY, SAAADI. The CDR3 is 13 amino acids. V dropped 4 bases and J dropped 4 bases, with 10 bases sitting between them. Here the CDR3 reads CASSAQPGYGYTF. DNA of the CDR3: TGCGCCAGCAGTGCACAGCCTGGCTATGGCTACACCTTC.

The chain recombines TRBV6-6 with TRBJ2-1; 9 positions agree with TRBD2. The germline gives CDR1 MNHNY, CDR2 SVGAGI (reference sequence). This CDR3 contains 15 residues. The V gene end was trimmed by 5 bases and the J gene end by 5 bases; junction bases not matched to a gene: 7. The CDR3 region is CASSVRLAENNEQFF. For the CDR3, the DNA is TGTGCCAGCAGTGTCCGACTAGCGGAGAACAATGAGCAGTTCTTC.

The CDR3 region is CASSPRGRGVSEQYF. In DNA form, the CDR3 reads TGTGCCAGCAGCCCCCGGGGGCGGGGGGTTTCAGAGCAGTACTTC. This rearrangement joins TRBV9 to TRBJ2-7; 8 bases line up with TRBD2. The junction had 13 bases not matched to a gene; V was cut back by 4 bases and J by 7 bases. The CDR3 covers 15 residues. Looked up from germline, CDR1 is SGDLS and CDR2 is YYNGEE.

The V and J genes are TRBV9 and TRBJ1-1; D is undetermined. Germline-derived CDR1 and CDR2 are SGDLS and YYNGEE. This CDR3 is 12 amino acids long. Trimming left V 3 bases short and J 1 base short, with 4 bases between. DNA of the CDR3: TGTGCCAGCAGCGGTAGGAACACTGAAGCTTTCTTT. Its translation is CASSGRNTEAFF.

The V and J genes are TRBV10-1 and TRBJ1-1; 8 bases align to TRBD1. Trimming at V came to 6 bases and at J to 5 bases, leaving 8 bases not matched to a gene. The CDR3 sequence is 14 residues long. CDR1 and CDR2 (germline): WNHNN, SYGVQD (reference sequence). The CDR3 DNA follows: TGCGCCAGCAGACCAGGGGGCCCGGGGACTGAAGCTTTCTTT. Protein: CASRPGGPGTEAFF.

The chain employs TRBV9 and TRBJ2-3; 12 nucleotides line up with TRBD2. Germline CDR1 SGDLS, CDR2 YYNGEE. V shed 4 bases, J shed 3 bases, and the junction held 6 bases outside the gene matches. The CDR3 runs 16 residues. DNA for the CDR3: TGTGCCAGCAGCTCCCTTACTAGCGGGGGGACAGATACGCAGTATTTT. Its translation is CASSSLTSGGTDTQYF.

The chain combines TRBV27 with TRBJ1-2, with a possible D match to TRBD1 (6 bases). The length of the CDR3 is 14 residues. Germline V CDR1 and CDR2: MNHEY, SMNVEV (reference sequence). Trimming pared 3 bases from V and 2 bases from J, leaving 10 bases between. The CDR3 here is CASSFGQGNYGYTF. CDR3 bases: TGTGCCAGCAGTTTTGGGCAGGGGAACTATGGCTACACCTTC.

Here the CDR3 reads CASSLVWGGLYNEQFF. The CDR3 DNA reads TGCGCCAGCAGCTTGGTATGGGGGGGGCTATACAATGAGCAGTTCTTC. The chain joins TRBV5-1 to TRBJ2-1, with a weak D call TRBD2 (7 bases). Trimming took off 0 bases at V and 4 bases at J, with 14 bases between the two ends. Per the germline V gene, CDR1 is SGHRS and CDR2 is YFSETQ. CDR3 length: 16 residues. Looking up the rest from reference TRBV5-1 and TRBJ2-1 gives the full variable domain: KAGVTQTPRYLIKTRGQQVTLSCSPISGHRSVSWYQQTPGQGLQFLFEYFSETQRNKGNFPGRFSGRQFSNSRSEMNVSTLELGDSALYLCASSLVWGGLYNEQFFGPGTRLTVL.

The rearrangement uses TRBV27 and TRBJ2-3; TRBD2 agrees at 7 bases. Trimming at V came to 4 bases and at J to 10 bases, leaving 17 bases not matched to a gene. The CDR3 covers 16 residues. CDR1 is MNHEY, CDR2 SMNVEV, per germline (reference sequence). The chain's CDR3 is CASSSPLADRNTPQYF. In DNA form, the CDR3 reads TGTGCCAGCAGTTCCCCCCTAGCGGATAGGAACACTCCGCAGTATTTT.

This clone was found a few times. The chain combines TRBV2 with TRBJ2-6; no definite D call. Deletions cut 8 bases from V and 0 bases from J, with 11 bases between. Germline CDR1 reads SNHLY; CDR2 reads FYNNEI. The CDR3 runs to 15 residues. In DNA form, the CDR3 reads TGTGCCAGCGCTCGGTCGTCCTCTGGGGCCAACGTCCTGACTTTC. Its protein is CASARSSSGANVLTF.

This CDR3 reads CASSTHAGLAYEQYF. In DNA, the CDR3 is TGTGCCAGTAGTACCCATGCGGGACTAGCCTACGAGCAGTACTTC. The chain recombines TRBV19 with TRBJ2-7; 8 positions agree with TRBD2. CDR1 and CDR2 (germline): LNHDA, SQIVND (reference sequence). This CDR3 is 15 amino acids long. Trimming took 4 bases from V and 2 from J; bases not matched to a gene: 7.

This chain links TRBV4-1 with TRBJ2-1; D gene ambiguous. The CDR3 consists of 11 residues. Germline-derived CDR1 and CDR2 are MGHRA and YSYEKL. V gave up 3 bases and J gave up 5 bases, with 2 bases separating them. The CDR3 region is CASSHNNEQFF. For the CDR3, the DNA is TGCGCCAGCAGCCACAACAATGAGCAGTTCTTC.

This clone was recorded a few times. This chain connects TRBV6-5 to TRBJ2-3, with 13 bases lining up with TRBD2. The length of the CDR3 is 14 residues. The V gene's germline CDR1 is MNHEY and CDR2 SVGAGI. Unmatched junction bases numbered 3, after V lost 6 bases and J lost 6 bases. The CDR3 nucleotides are TGTGCCAGCAGACGACTAGCGGGGGGTGATACGCAGTATTTT. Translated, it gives CASRRLAGGDTQYF.

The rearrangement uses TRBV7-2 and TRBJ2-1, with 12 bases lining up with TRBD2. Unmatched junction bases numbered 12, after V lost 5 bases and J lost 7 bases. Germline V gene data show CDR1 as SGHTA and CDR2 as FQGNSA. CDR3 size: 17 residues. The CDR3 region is CASSPAPASGRVNEQFF. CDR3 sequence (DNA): TGTGCCAGCAGCCCAGCTCCTGCTAGCGGGAGGGTTAATGAGCAGTTCTTC.

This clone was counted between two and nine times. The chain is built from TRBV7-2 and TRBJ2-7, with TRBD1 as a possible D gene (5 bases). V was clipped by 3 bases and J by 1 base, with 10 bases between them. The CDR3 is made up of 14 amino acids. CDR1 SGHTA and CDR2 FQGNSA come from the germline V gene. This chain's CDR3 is CASSLGPRSYEQYF. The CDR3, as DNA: TGTGCCAGCAGCTTGGGGCCGAGGTCCTACGAGCAGTACTTC.

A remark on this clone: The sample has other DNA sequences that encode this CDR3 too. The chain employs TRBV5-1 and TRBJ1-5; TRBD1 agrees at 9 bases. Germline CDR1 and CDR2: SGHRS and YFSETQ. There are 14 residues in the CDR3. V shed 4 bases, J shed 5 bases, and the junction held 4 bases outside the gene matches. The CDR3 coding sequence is TGCGCCAGCAGCCCGGGACAGGGTGATCAGCCCCAGCATTTT. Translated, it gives CASSPGQGDQPQHF.

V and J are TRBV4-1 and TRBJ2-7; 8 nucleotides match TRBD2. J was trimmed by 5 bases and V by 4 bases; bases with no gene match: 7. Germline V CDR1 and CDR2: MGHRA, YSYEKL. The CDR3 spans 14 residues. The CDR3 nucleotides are TGCGCCAGCAGCCCAACGGGGGGGGCCAACGAGCAGTACTTC. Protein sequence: CASSPTGGANEQYF.

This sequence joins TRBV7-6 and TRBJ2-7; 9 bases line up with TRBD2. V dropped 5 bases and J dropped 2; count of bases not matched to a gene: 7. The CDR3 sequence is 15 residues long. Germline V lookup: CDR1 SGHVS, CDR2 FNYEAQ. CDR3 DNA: TGTGCCAGCAGCGCCGGACTAGCGCCAACCTACGAGCAGTACTTC. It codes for CASSAGLAPTYEQYF.

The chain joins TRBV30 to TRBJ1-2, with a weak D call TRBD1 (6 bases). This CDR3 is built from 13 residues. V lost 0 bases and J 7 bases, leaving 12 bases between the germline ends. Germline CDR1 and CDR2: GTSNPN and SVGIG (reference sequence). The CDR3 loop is CAWSVRGARGYTF. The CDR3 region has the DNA TGTGCCTGGAGTGTACGGGGGGCCCGTGGCTACACCTTC. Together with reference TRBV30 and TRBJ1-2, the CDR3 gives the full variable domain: SQTIHQWPATLVQPVGSPLSLECTVEGTSNPNLYWYRQAAGRGLQLLFYSVGIGQISSEVPQNLSASRPQDRQFILSSKKLLLSDSGFYLCAWSVRGARGYTFGSGTRLTVV.